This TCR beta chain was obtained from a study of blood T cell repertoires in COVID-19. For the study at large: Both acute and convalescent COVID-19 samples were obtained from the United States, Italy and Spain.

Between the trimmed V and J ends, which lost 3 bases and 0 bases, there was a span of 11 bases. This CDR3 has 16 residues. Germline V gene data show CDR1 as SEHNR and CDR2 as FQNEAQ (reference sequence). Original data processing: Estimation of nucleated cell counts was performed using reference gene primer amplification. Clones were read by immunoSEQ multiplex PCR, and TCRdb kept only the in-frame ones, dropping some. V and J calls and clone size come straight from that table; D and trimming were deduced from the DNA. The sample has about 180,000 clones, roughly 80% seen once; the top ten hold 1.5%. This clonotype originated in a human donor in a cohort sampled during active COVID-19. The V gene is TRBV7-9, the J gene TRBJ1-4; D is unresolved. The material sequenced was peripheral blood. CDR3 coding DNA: TGTGCCAGCAGCTTGGCCTTTCAGACAACTAATGAAAAACTGTTTTTT. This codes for CASSLAFQTTNEKLFF. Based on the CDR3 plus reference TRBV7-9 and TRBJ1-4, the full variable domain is DTGVSQNPRHKITKRGQNVTFRCDPISEHNRLYWYRQTLGQGPEFLTYFQNEAQLEKSRLLSDRFSAERPKGSFSTLEIQRTEQGDSAMYLCASSLAFQTTNEKLFFGSGTQLSVL.